A selection of T cell receptor beta chains follows, all from one sample in a study of cytomegalovirus exposure and HLA in healthy donors. Only in-frame clones appear in the TCRdb table, and some are missing; sequencing was by immunoSEQ multiplex PCR. There are approximately 93,000 clones in the sample; over 60% occur only once, and over 5% lies in the top ten. The sequencing input was PBMCs. The receptors here all came from a boy between 10 and 17 years old in good health and CMV-seropositive. The CDR3 runs from the conserved cysteine through the conserved F or W. D genes are given only for firm matches. Size tells how often a clone was seen (once, few, many) or the class of an expanded clone, and some rows leave it out.

TRBJ2-7	NA	NA	TRBV4-3	CASSQDRVGSYEQYF	TGCGCCAGCAGCCAAGATCGGGTGGGCTCCTACGAGCAGTACTTC
TRBJ2-1	NA	TRBD2	TRBV27	CASSTLAGGVYNEQFF	TGTGCCAGCAGTACGTTAGCGGGAGGCGTCTACAATGAGCAGTTCTTC
TRBJ2-1	NA	TRBD2	TRBV28	CASISSGGRTNEQFF	TGTGCCAGCATCTCCTCCGGCGGGAGAACGAATGAGCAGTTCTTC
TRBJ2-1	NA	TRBD1	TRBV27	CASRPQGGYNEQFF	TGTGCCAGCAGACCACAGGGGGGATACAATGAGCAGTTCTTC
TRBJ1-2	once	NA	TRBV6-5	CASTLNRDWDGYTF	TGTGCCAGCACCTTAAACCGGGACTGGGATGGCTACACCTTC
TRBJ1-3	few	NA	TRBV30	CAWKVGPGSGNTIYF	TGTGCCTGGAAGGTTGGCCCAGGCTCTGGAAACACCATATATTTT
TRBJ1-3	NA	TRBD1	TRBV6-1	CASMDRGGGNTIYF	TGTGCCAGCATGGACAGGGGGGGCGGAAACACCATATATTTT
TRBJ1-2	few	TRBD1	TRBV13	CASSSLGQGGLRTF	TGTGCCAGCAGCTCCCTGGGACAGGGCGGTCTAAGAACCTTC
TRBJ2-5	NA	TRBD1	TRBV5-1	CASKISSLSRGPEETQYF	TGCGCCAGCAAAATATCCTCTTTGAGCAGGGGGCCGGAAGAGACCCAGTACTTC
TRBJ2-7	NA	NA	TRBV7-9	CASSHYDGSRYEQYF	TGTGCCAGCAGCCATTACGACGGGAGCAGGTACGAGCAGTACTTC
TRBJ2-7	NA	TRBD2	TRBV7-2	CASSSVAGTGGNEQYF	TGTGCCAGCAGCTCCGTAGCGGGAACTGGTGGGAACGAGCAGTACTTC
TRBJ2-7	few	TRBD1	TRBV2	CASSRTGGLSYEQYF	TGTGCCAGCAGCCGGACAGGGGGATTATCCTACGAGCAGTACTTC
TRBJ1-1	NA	TRBD1	TRBV29-1	CSVIGQALGEAFF	TGCAGCGTTATCGGACAGGCCCTGGGTGAAGCTTTCTTT
TRBJ2-7	NA	TRBD2	TRBV5-4	CASSLQREAHEQYF	TGTGCCAGCAGCTTGCAGCGGGAGGCACACGAGCAGTACTTC
TRBJ1-1	NA	TRBD1	TRBV5-1	CASSLDRGNTEAFF	TGCGCCAGCAGCTTGGACAGGGGGAACACTGAAGCTTTCTTT
TRBJ1-3	NA	NA	TRBV6-5	CASSPGTSGNTIYF	TGTGCCAGCAGTCCTGGGACATCAGGAAACACCATATATTTT
TRBJ2-1	NA	NA	TRBV19	CASSIVSVRNEQFF	TGTGCCAGTAGTATAGTAAGTGTGAGGAATGAGCAGTTCTTC
TRBJ1-2	NA	NA	TRBV6-5	CASISSSAGDRGYPF	TGTGCCAGCATTTCGTCTTCGGCAGGGGATCGCGGCTACCCCTTC
TRBJ1-2	NA	NA	TRBV15	CATSRDRVYRYGYTF	TGTGCCACCAGCAGAGATCGGGTGTATCGGTATGGCTACACCTTC
TRBJ2-5	NA	TRBD1	TRBV6-5	CASSYRQGWETQYF	TGTGCCAGCAGTTACCGACAGGGTTGGGAGACCCAGTACTTC
TRBJ1-5	NA	TRBD1	TRBV27	CASRSSGTGASNQPQNF	TGTGCCAGCAGAAGTTCCGGGACAGGGGCTAGCAATCAGCCCCAGAATTTT
TRBJ2-7	NA	TRBD1	TRBV19	CASSIKGGHYEQYF	TGTGCCAGTAGTATAAAAGGGGGCCACTACGAGCAGTACTTC
TRBJ2-1	NA	TRBD2	TRBV6-6	CASNWLADYNEQFF	TGTGCCAGCAATTGGCTAGCGGACTACAATGAGCAGTTCTTC
TRBJ2-1	NA	NA	TRBV2	CASSEGLGSNEQFF	TGTGCCAGCAGTGAAGGACTAGGGAGCAATGAGCAGTTCTTC
TRBJ2-7	NA	NA	TRBV27	CASSLRMGGAHEQYF	TGTGCCAGCAGTTTGCGGATGGGGGGGGCTCACGAGCAGTACTTC
TRBJ2-7	few	NA	TRBV19	CASSNRPEQYF	TGTGCCAGTAGTAACAGGCCCGAGCAGTACTTC
TRBJ1-3	NA	NA	TRBV13	CASSLLAGASGNTIYF	TGTGCCAGCAGCTTATTGGCGGGTGCCAGTGGAAACACCATATATTTT
TRBJ1-1	NA	NA	TRBV6-5	CAGSYSGLGEAFF	TGTGCCGGCAGTTATTCGGGGTTGGGTGAAGCTTTCTTT
TRBJ2-3	NA	NA	TRBV5-1	CASSLKAGGPDTQYF	TGCGCCAGCAGCTTGAAAGCTGGAGGGCCAGATACGCAGTATTTT